Listed below are T cell receptor beta chains from one sample, sequenced in a study of T cell responses to AZD1222 COVID-19 vaccine. Method: immunoSEQ multiplex PCR; TCRdb's copy keeps in-frame clones and lacks some. Of approximately 92,000 clones listed, 91% are singletons. The sequenced sample was peripheral blood, obtained on day 0 of AZD1222 vaccination. These receptor sequences come from an adult in good health. CDR3s include the opening cysteine and the closing phenylalanine or tryptophan. A D gene is named only where the DNA matches it firmly. The listing skips clone size in some rows; elsewhere it reads once, few, many or a size class.

NA	few	TRBV12-3/TRBV12-4	TRBJ1-1	CASITWGTEAFF	TGTGCCAGCATCACCTGGGGCACTGAAGCTTTCTTT
TRBD2	NA	TRBV2	TRBJ2-7	CASRGTSNSYEQYF	TGTGCCAGCAGGGGGACTAGCAATAGCTACGAGCAGTACTTC
NA	NA	TRBV5-1	TRBJ1-1	CASSLSNTEAFF	TGCGCCAGCAGCTTGAGTAACACTGAAGCTTTCTTT
NA	NA	TRBV5-6	TRBJ2-1	CASSLAVRNFTRSNEQFF	TGTGCCAGCAGCTTGGCCGTTCGGAATTTCACAAGGAGCAATGAGCAGTTCTTC
NA	NA	TRBV18	TRBJ1-2	CASSPLENYGYTF	TGTGCCAGCTCACCACTGGAGAACTATGGCTACACCTTC
NA	NA	TRBV2	TRBJ1-1	CASRYQGEAFF	TGTGCCAGCAGGTATCAGGGAGAAGCTTTCTTT
TRBD1	NA	TRBV5-6	TRBJ1-1	CASSLGTGGWGNTEAFF	TGTGCCAGCAGCTTGGGGACAGGGGGCTGGGGGAACACTGAAGCTTTCTTT
TRBD1	NA	TRBV6-5	TRBJ1-1	CASSYKPGQDTEAFF	TGTGCCAGCAGTTACAAGCCGGGACAGGACACTGAAGCTTTCTTT
NA	NA	TRBV28	TRBJ2-7	CASSTPASVYEQYF	TGTGCCAGCAGTACCCCGGCTAGCGTCTACGAGCAGTACTTC
TRBD1	few	TRBV7-2	TRBJ1-6	CASSPWTGASPLHF	TGTGCCAGCAGCCCGTGGACAGGGGCCAGTCCCCTCCACTTT
NA	once	TRBV28	TRBJ1-5	CASRGGMWGNQPQHF	TGTGCCAGCAGGGGCGGGATGTGGGGCAATCAGCCCCAGCATTTT
TRBD1	NA	TRBV9	TRBJ1-2	CASSVPRDRGDYGYTF	TGTGCCAGCAGCGTACCCCGAGACAGGGGTGACTATGGCTACACCTTC
NA	NA	TRBV7-2	TRBJ2-2	CASSLVAGNTGELFF	TGTGCCAGCAGCTTAGTGGCAGGGAACACCGGGGAGCTGTTTTTT
NA	NA	TRBV5-1	TRBJ2-5	CASSLALPEETQYF	TGCGCCAGCAGCTTAGCACTACCGGAAGAGACCCAGTACTTC
TRBD2	NA	TRBV5-4	TRBJ2-4	CASSSKAGGPSRVQYF	TGTGCCAGCAGCTCGAAAGCGGGAGGGCCTTCCCGGGTTCAGTACTTC
TRBD1	NA	TRBV6-2/TRBV6-3	TRBJ1-1	CASSDRGTEAFF	TGTGCCAGCAGCGACAGGGGGACTGAAGCTTTCTTT
NA	NA	TRBV5-1	TRBJ1-2	CASSFSTLGNYGYTF	TGCGCCAGCAGCTTCTCGACACTCGGCAACTATGGCTACACCTTC
TRBD1	NA	TRBV15	TRBJ1-1	CATSVRQGGTTEAFF	TGTGCCACCAGCGTACGACAGGGGGGGACCACTGAAGCTTTCTTT
TRBD1	NA	TRBV30	TRBJ1-3	CAWSSGQGISPGNTIYF	TGTGCCTGGAGTTCCGGACAGGGGATTTCTCCTGGAAACACCATATATTTT
TRBD1	NA	TRBV6-5	TRBJ2-7	CASTRTGGYEQYF	TGTGCCAGCACCAGGACAGGGGGCTACGAGCAGTACTTC
TRBD1	NA	TRBV6-2/TRBV6-3	TRBJ1-5	CASSIDREQPQHF	TGTGCCAGCAGTATCGACAGGGAACAGCCCCAGCATTTT
TRBD1	once	TRBV10-3	TRBJ1-5	CATQGQGTHSNQPQHF	TGTGCCACCCAAGGACAGGGAACCCATAGCAATCAGCCCCAGCATTTT